This TCR beta chain was retrieved from a study of cytomegalovirus exposure and HLA in healthy donors. Whole-study results and caveats: A few chains linked to CMV were shown in vitro to be specific for CMV antigens. The study reported that TCR beta sequences accurately predicted HLA-A and HLA-B alleles in most subjects. More than 15,000 TCR beta sequences were associated with HLA alleles at 0.05 false discovery rate in a later analysis.

This PCR relied on a set of 60 Vbeta primers and 13 Jbeta primers. The data were produced by immunoSEQ multiplex PCR, yet TCRdb's version contains in-frame clones alone and is incomplete. The sample's table shows around 100,000 clones. In the case of this clone: Its antigen is not known.

This CDR3 spans 17 amino acids. This chain joins TRBV21-1 and TRBJ2-4; TRBD2, the table's D call, lacks a check against the DNA. TRBV21-1 is designated a pseudogene. This TCR was sampled from a middle-aged man in good health and CMV-seronegative. Sequenced: PBMCs. This chain's CDR3 is CASSNWTSGIAKNIQYF. For the CDR3, the DNA is TGTGCCAGCAGCAATTGGACTAGCGGAATAGCCAAAAACATTCAGTACTTC.